This paragraph reports one T cell receptor beta chain. V dropped 4 bases and J dropped 2; count of bases not matched to a gene: 2. CDR3 length: 13 residues. Germline CDR1 is SNHLY and CDR2 is FYNNEI. Seattle patients were enrolled while actively infected and followed longitudinally. The data originate from a study of blood T cell repertoires in COVID-19. Study summary: The samples span acute and convalescent COVID-19 from the United States, Italy and Spain. T cells, B-cell-depleted T cells, or PBMCs provided the cDNA or gDNA that served as material.

Some clones are missing from TCRdb's copy, which holds only in-frame ones; the method was immunoSEQ multiplex PCR. The table shows 300,000 to 400,000 clones, with more than 70% occurring only once. Material: peripheral blood. This sequence originates from a woman aged 70-85 years with COVID-19, enrolled during active disease. This chain joins TRBV2 and TRBJ2-7, with TRBD1 identical over 7 bases. CDR3 nucleotides: TGTGCCAGCAGTGGGACAGGCCCCTACGAGCAGTACTTC. This translates into CASSGTGPYEQYF.